This T cell receptor beta chain was identified during a study of blood T cell repertoires in COVID-19. For the study at large: Acute-phase and convalescent COVID-19 samples originated in the United States, Italy and Spain.

Germline loops: CDR1 SGHRS, CDR2 YFSETQ. There are 14 residues in the CDR3. V dropped 4 bases and J dropped 2 bases, with 12 bases sitting between them. Sequencing used immunoSEQ multiplex PCR; TCRdb keeps in-frame clones, though not all of them. The sample shows fewer than 300,000 clones, about 90% of them seen only once. Sequenced: peripheral blood. The TCR comes from a woman aged 45-59 years with COVID-19, enrolled during active disease. V is TRBV5-1 and J is TRBJ2-5; TRBD2 might be the D (6 bases). The chain's CDR3 is CASSEPGLQETQYF. The CDR3, as DNA: TGCGCCAGCAGCGAACCGGGACTTCAAGAGACCCAGTACTTC.